This T cell receptor (beta chain) was identified during a study of blood T cell repertoires in COVID-19. For the study at large: Both acute and convalescent COVID-19 samples were obtained from the United States, Italy and Spain. PBMCs, B-cell-depleted T cells, or T cells were the source of the cDNA or gDNA that made up the material.

As originally analysed: For nucleated cells, counts were estimated from reference gene primer amplification. The assay was immunoSEQ multiplex PCR, and TCRdb's table has in-frame clones only and misses some. Clone size and V and J calls were adopted from that table, with D and trimming inferred from the DNA. Of hundreds of thousands of clones in the sample, around four fifths were seen once. Germline CDR1 SGHRS, CDR2 YFSETQ. The germline V and J ends were trimmed by 1 base and 3 bases, with 4 bases remaining between them. This CDR3 is 13 amino acids long. The TCR originated in a woman in her 50s with active or convalescent COVID-19. This chain uses TRBV5-1 with TRBJ2-2, with D unresolved. Sequencing was performed on peripheral blood. In DNA, the CDR3 is TGCGCCAGCAGCTTGTCCGACACCGGGGAGCTGTTTTTT. As protein: CASSLSDTGELFF.